This TCR beta chain is drawn from a study of T cell repertoires in cytomegalovirus infection. Of note for this clonotype: Its antigen is currently unknown.

TCRdb itself ran the reads through MiXCR, one entry per CDR3 protein. The data contain about a million distinct CDR3 sequences, approximately 31% of them seen just once; the ten biggest clones take up roughly an eighth. V shed 3 bases and J shed 0 bases, with 6 bases lying between them. Germline values: CDR1 MGHDK, CDR2 SYGVNS. The CDR3 totals 15 residues. The TCR comes from a human donor in good health (CMV status not recorded). Some clones in this sample may be carry-over from other donors' samples. The material was cultured CD8+ T cells from PBMCs, obtained from culture after CMV antigen stimulation. The chain has TRBV25-1 and TRBJ2-6; the D is unclear. The CDR3 DNA reads TGTGCCAGCAGTGACATCTTCTCTGGGGCCAACGTCCTGACTTTC. The encoded protein is CASSDIFSGANVLTF. Filled out from reference TRBV25-1 and TRBJ2-6, the complete variable domain reads EADIYQTPRYLVIGTGKKITLECSQTMGHDKMYWYQQDPGMELHLIHYSYGVNSTEKGDLSSESTVSRIRTEHFPLTLESARPSHTSQYLCASSDIFSGANVLTFGAGSRLTVL.